Each of the 14 T cell receptor beta chains below was sequenced from the same sample in a study of early T cells in non-severe SARS-CoV-2 infection. TCRdb independently ran MiXCR on the 5' RACE reads; one entry per CDR3 protein. The data hold about 81,000 distinct CDR3 sequences, with more than 13% observed a single time. Input material: whole blood. These receptors came from an adult who was a healthcare worker with PCR-confirmed SARS-CoV-2 infection or an uninfected control (not recorded which).

This clonotype has a handful of counts. The rearrangement uses TRBV28 and TRBJ2-2; unclear D gene. The germline CDR1 and CDR2 sequences are MDHEN and SYDVKM. Trimming took 10 bases from V and 3 from J, leaving 9 bases between them. CDR3 length equals 12 residues. DNA of the CDR3: TGTGCCAACGGAAGGGACACCGGGGAGCTGTTTTTT. Encoded protein: CANGRDTGELFF. Full variable domain (rest looked up from reference TRBV28 and TRBJ2-2): DVKVTQSSRYLVKRTGEKVFLECVQDMDHENMFWYRQDPGLGLRLIYFSYDVKMKEKGDIPEGYSVSREKKERFSLILESASTNQTSMYLCANGRDTGELFFGEGSRLTVL.

This clonotype was seen more than once but under ten times. This sequence joins TRBV5-5 and TRBJ1-2; D remains ambiguous. V shed 0 bases and J shed 7 bases, with 13 bases lying between them. The CDR3 has 14 residues. Germline loops: CDR1 SGHKS, CDR2 YYEKEE (reference sequence). The DNA of the CDR3 is TGTGCCAGCAGCTTGGACATCCCCTCGCGTGGCTACACCTTC. It codes for CASSLDIPSRGYTF.

The J gene is TRBJ2-3, the V gene TRBV7-3; 11 bases are a match to TRBD2. Trimming removed 5 bases from V and 7 bases from J; junction bases left unmatched: 5. This CDR3 is 14 amino acids long. The germline gives CDR1 SGHTA, CDR2 FQGTGA. CDR3 bases: TGTGCCAGCAGCCCCGGGACTAGCGGACATACGCAGTATTTT. Encoded protein: CASSPGTSGHTQYF.

The chain combines TRBV27 with TRBJ1-3; possible D gene TRBD1, 6 bases. The CDR3 has 15 amino acids. Deletions cut 5 bases from V and 0 bases from J, with 11 bases between. In germline, CDR1 is MNHEY, CDR2 SMNVEV (reference sequence). The CDR3 sequence: CASSPQGSSGNTIYF. The CDR3, as DNA: TGTGCCAGCAGTCCCCAGGGGAGCTCTGGAAACACCATATATTTT.

This clonotype has just a few counts. V gene TRBV20-1 combines with J gene TRBJ2-1; D is ambiguous. Trimming shortened V by 2 bases and J by 3 bases, and 11 bases separated the two germline ends. Germline CDR1 and CDR2: DFQATT and SNEGSKA (reference sequence). The CDR3 covers 14 residues. CDR3 protein: CSARTYGIYNEQFF. CDR3 bases: TGCAGTGCTAGAACCTATGGAATCTACAATGAGCAGTTCTTC.

The chain combines TRBV29-1 with TRBJ2-5, with 10 bases aligning to TRBD1. The trim removed 7 bases at V and 4 bases at J, leaving 6 bases unmatched. The CDR3 length is 13 residues. CDR1 is SQVTM and CDR2 is ANQGSEA in the germline V gene. CDR3 region: CSAGQGVIETQYF. The DNA for the CDR3 is TGCAGCGCCGGACAGGGGGTAATAGAGACCCAGTACTTC.

There are a few counts of this clonotype. This chain uses TRBV6-5 with TRBJ2-3; D is ambiguous. With 5 bases removed from V and 4 bases from J, the gap between germline ends came to 16 bases. The CDR3 totals 15 residues. The germline V gene has CDR1 MNHEY and CDR2 SVGAGI. CDR3 sequence (DNA): TGTGCCAGCAGTCGTGACACTCCGGCCGCAGATACGCAGTATTTT. It is translated as CASSRDTPAADTQYF.

The chain links TRBV28 to TRBJ2-1, with D maybe TRBD1 (7 bases). Germline CDR1 reads MDHEN; CDR2 reads SYDVKM. This CDR3 is 14 amino acids long. V lost 6 bases and J lost 4, with 13 bases in between. The CDR3: CASSQGGGYNEQFF. In DNA, the CDR3 is TGTGCCAGCAGCCAGGGGGGCGGGTACAATGAGCAGTTCTTC.

The chain employs TRBV5-1 and TRBJ1-2; D remains ambiguous. This CDR3 region has 16 residues. V lost 4 bases and J 2 bases, leaving 18 bases between the germline ends. The germline gives CDR1 SGHRS, CDR2 YFSETQ. The CDR3 loop reads CASSPNPDLANYGYTF. DNA for the CDR3: TGCGCCAGCAGCCCCAATCCGGACCTAGCGAACTATGGCTACACCTTC.

This clonotype has a count of ten or more. The chain carries TRBV5-1 and TRBJ2-2; TRBD2 might be the D (5 bases). Trimming pared 5 bases from V and 1 base from J, leaving 9 bases between. Looked up from germline, CDR1 is SGHRS and CDR2 is YFSETQ. This CDR3 comprises 14 residues. CDR3 DNA sequence: TGCGCCAGCAGGGAGGAACAGAACACCGGGGAGCTGTTTTTT. It encodes CASREEQNTGELFF.

The sample holds a few counts of this clonotype. The chain recombines TRBV14 with TRBJ2-7; 12 bases line up with TRBD1. The CDR3 has 16 residues. Germline CDR1 is SGHDN and CDR2 is FVKESK. V gave up 2 bases and J gave up 4 bases; unmatched junction bases: 6. CDR3 amino acids: CASSQHPGQGAYEQYF. CDR3 DNA: TGTGCCAGCAGCCAACACCCGGGACAGGGGGCGTACGAGCAGTACTTC. Variable domain in full (rest from reference TRBV14 and TRBJ2-7): EAGVTQFPSHSVIEKGQTVTLRCDPISGHDNLYWYRRVMGKEIKFLLHFVKESKQDESGMPNNRFLAERTGGTYSTLKVQPAELEDSGVYFCASSQHPGQGAYEQYFGPGTRLTVT.

The genes are TRBV2 and TRBJ1-2, with a tentative D call TRBD1 (6 bases). The CDR3 extends over 14 amino acids. The V gene lost 8 bases and the J gene lost 0 bases, with 13 bases spanning the gap. CDR1 SNHLY and CDR2 FYNNEI come from the germline V gene. Here the CDR3 DNA reads TGTGCCAGCCACTCTGACAGGTCTAACTATGGCTACACCTTC. Translation: CASHSDRSNYGYTF.

There are many counts of this clonotype. The rearrangement uses TRBV6-4 and TRBJ2-1, with 11 nucleotides matching TRBD2. Germline-derived CDR1 and CDR2 are MRHNA and SNTAGT. There are 17 residues in the CDR3. Trimming cost V 0 bases and J 4 bases; bases outside gene matches: 5. The CDR3 here is CASSDSKTSGDYNEQFF. CDR3 coding DNA: TGTGCCAGCAGTGACTCGAAGACTAGCGGGGATTACAATGAGCAGTTCTTC.

This clonotype came up a few times. V and J are TRBV28 and TRBJ2-3; no clear D. The CDR3 consists of 13 residues. Trimming stripped 5 bases from V and 8 bases from J, with 14 bases between. The germline V gene has CDR1 MDHEN and CDR2 SYDVKM. The CDR3 loop is CASSPTPSVTQYF. The CDR3, as DNA: TGTGCCAGCAGTCCGACTCCTTCCGTTACGCAGTATTTT.